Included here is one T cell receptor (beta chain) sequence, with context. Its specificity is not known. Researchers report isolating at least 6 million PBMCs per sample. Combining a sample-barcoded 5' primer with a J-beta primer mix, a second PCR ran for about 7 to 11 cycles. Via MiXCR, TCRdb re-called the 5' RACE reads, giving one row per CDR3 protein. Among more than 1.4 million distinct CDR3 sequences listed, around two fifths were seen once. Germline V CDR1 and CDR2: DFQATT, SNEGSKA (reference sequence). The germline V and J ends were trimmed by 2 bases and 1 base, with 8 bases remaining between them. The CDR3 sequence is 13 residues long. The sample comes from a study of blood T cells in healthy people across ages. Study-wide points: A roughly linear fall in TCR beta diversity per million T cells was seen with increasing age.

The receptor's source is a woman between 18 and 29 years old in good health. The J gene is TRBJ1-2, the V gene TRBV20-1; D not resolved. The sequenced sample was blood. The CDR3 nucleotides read TGCAGTGCTAGAATCACAGATAACTATGGCTACACCTTC. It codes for CSARITDNYGYTF.